This record looks at one TCR beta chain sequence and its context. TCRdb called the 5' RACE reads again in MiXCR, with one record for every CDR3 protein. Among approximately 550,000 distinct CDR3 sequences listed, approximately 20% were seen once. This sample stems from a study of identical twins. These data were also reused for a study on yellow fever vaccine responses in identical twins.

This TCR was recovered from a woman younger than 30 in good health. The specimen sequenced was CD4+ T cells sorted from blood.

The CDR3 region is CASTIGGTLGTDTQYF. Here the CDR3 DNA reads TGTGCCAGCACTATAGGGGGAACTCTGGGCACAGATACGCAGTATTTT. The chain is built from TRBV6-1 and TRBJ2-3, with D possibly being TRBD1 (6 bases). The CDR3 consists of 16 residues. Trimming stripped 7 bases from V and 1 base from J, with 18 bases between. Germline assignment: CDR1 MNHNS and CDR2 SASEGT.